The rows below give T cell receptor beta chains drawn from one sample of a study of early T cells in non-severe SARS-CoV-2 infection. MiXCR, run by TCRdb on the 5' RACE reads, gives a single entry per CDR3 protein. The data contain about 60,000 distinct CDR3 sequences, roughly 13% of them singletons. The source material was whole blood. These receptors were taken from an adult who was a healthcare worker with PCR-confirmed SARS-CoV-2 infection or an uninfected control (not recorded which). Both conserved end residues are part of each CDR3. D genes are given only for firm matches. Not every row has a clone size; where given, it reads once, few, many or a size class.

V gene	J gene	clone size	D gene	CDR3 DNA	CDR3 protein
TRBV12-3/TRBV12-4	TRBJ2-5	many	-	TGTGCCAGCAGTTTCAGAACGGTCGTGGAGACCCAGTACTTC	CASSFRTVVETQYF
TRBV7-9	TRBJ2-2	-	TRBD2	TGTGCCAGCAGTACGTCCTTGGGACTAGCGGCGAACACCGGGGAGCTGTTTTTT	CASSTSLGLAANTGELFF
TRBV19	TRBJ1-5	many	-	TGTGCCAGTAGTATTTTCCGCAATAGCAATCAGCCCCAGCATTTT	CASSIFRNSNQPQHF
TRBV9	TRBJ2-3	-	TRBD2	TGTGCCAGCAGCGGCAGCGGGGGGCCTAGCACAGATACGCAGTATTTT	CASSGSGGPSTDTQYF
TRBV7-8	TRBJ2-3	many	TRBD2	TGTGCCAGCAGCACTAGCGGGGCCAACACAGATACGCAGTATTTT	CASSTSGANTDTQYF
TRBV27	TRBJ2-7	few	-	TGTGCCAGCAGTTCACCGGGCCTCTCCTACGAGCAGTACTTC	CASSSPGLSYEQYF
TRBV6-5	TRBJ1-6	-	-	TGTGCCAGCCCGGACGGAAGCTCCTATAATTCACCCCTCCACTTT	CASPDGSSYNSPLHF
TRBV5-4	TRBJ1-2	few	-	TGTGCCAGCAGTCGACCGGGACAAACGAACTATGGCTACACCTTC	CASSRPGQTNYGYTF
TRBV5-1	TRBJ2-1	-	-	TGCGCCAGCAGCTTAACCGACGGACATAATGAGCAGTTCTTC	CASSLTDGHNEQFF
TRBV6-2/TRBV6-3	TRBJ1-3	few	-	TGTGCCAGCAGTTACTCGACTGAAAACTCTGGAAACACCATATATTTT	CASSYSTENSGNTIYF
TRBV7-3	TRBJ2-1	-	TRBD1	TGTGCCAGCAGCTTAGCACAGGGGGCTCAGGATGAGCAGTTCTTC	CASSLAQGAQDEQFF
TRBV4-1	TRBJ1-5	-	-	TGCGCCAGCAGCCAAGACGGGGGATTTGGCAATCAGCCCCAGCATTTT	CASSQDGGFGNQPQHF
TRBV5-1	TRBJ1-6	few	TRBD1	TGCGCCAGCAGCTACGACAGGGATAATTCACCCCTCCACTTT	CASSYDRDNSPLHF
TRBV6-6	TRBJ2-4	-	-	TGTGCCAGCAGTTACTCATTCGAGGGGGCCAAAAACATTCAGTACTTC	CASSYSFEGAKNIQYF
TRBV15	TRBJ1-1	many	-	TGTGCCACCAGCAGGATACTAACCGTGAACACTGAAGCTTTCTTT	CATSRILTVNTEAFF
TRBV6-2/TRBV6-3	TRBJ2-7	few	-	TGTGCCAGCATTGACTGGGGTTACGAGCAGTACTTC	CASIDWGYEQYF
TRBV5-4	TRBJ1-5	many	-	TGTGCCAGCACAAGATGGGAGAGCAATCAGCCCCAGCATTTT	CASTRWESNQPQHF
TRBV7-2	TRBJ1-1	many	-	TGTGCCAGCAGCTTAGCGGCGTCGATGAACACTGAAGCTTTCTTT	CASSLAASMNTEAFF
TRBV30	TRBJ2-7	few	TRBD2	TGTGCCTGGAGTCCCGGGACTAGCGGGATCTACGAGCAGTACTTC	CAWSPGTSGIYEQYF
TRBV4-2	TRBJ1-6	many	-	TGTGCCAGCAGCCAAAATTTGCAGGGGAATTCACCCCTCCACTTT	CASSQNLQGNSPLHF
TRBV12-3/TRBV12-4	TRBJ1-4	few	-	TGTGCCAGTCAAGGAGCAACTAATGAAAAACTGTTTTTT	CASQGATNEKLFF
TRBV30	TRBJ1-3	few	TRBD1	TGTGCCCTTGCCGGGACAGGGGTCCCTGGAAACACCATATATTTT	CALAGTGVPGNTIYF
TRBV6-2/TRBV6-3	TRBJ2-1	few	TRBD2	TGTGCCAGCAGTTACTCTCGGGCTAGCGGGGGCAATGAGCAGTTCTTC	CASSYSRASGGNEQFF
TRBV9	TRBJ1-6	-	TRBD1	TGTGCCAGCAGTCTCGCAGGGGGCATCGGCTCACCCCTCCACTTT	CASSLAGGIGSPLHF
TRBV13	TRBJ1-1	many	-	TGTGCCAGCAGCTTAGGGGTGAACACTGAAGCTTTCTTT	CASSLGVNTEAFF
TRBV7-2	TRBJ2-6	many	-	TGTGCCAGCAGCTCTCGACTTGTCTCTGGGGCCAACGTCCTGACTTTC	CASSSRLVSGANVLTF
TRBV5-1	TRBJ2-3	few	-	TGCGCCAGCAGTTGGGCCCCCACGACAGATACGCAGTATTTT	CASSWAPTTDTQYF
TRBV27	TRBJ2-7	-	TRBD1	TGTGCCAGCAGTTCTATCACGGGACAGGGGGCAGGCGAGCAGTACTTC	CASSSITGQGAGEQYF
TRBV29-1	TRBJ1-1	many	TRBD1	TGCAGCGTTGGGACAGGGGGGCAATCTGAAGCTTTCTTT	CSVGTGGQSEAFF
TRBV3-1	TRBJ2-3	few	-	TGTGCCAGCAGACCACGCGGTTCTGATACGCAGTATTTT	CASRPRGSDTQYF
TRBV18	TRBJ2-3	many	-	TGTGCCAGCTCACCAGTGAGAGACTCCCGGGGCACAGATACGCAGTATTTT	CASSPVRDSRGTDTQYF
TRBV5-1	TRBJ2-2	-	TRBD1	TGCGCCAGCAGCTTGCCTCCCGGACAGGGGTTCACCGGGGAGCTGTTTTTT	CASSLPPGQGFTGELFF
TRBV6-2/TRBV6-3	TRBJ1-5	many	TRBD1	TGTGCCAGCAGTGGGACAGGGGATGAGCAGCCCCAGCATTTT	CASSGTGDEQPQHF
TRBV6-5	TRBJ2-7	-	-	TGTGCCAGCAGTCCTCGGCCCATCGAGGATCCCGAGCAGTACTTC	CASSPRPIEDPEQYF
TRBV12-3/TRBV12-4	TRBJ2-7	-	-	TGTGCCAGCAGTCCGGGACGGTCGTACGAGCAGTACTTC	CASSPGRSYEQYF
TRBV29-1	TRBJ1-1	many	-	TGCAGCGTAGTGACAGGAGAAGCTTTCTTT	CSVVTGEAFF
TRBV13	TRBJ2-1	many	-	TGTGCCAGCAGCTCAACCTCCCGTTTCAATGAGCAGTTCTTC	CASSSTSRFNEQFF
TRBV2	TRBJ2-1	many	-	TGTGCCAGCGGGGGCAGGGGCTATGAGCAGTTCTTC	CASGGRGYEQFF
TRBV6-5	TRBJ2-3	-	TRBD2	TGTGCCAGCAGCTATAGCGGGGGGATCACAGATACGCAGTATTTT	CASSYSGGITDTQYF
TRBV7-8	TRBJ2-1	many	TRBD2	TGTGCCAGCAGCTTAGTAACGGGGGGGCATGGTGAGCAGTTCTTC	CASSLVTGGHGEQFF
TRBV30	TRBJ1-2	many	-	TGTGCCTGGAGTGTACACGGAAATGGCTACACCTTC	CAWSVHGNGYTF
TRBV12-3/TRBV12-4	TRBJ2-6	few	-	TGTGCCAGCAGTTTGGGGTCAGGGGCCAACGTCCTGACTTTC	CASSLGSGANVLTF
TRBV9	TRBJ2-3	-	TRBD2	TGTGCCAGCAGCGCCCTAGCGGGGAGCACAGATACGCAGTATTTT	CASSALAGSTDTQYF